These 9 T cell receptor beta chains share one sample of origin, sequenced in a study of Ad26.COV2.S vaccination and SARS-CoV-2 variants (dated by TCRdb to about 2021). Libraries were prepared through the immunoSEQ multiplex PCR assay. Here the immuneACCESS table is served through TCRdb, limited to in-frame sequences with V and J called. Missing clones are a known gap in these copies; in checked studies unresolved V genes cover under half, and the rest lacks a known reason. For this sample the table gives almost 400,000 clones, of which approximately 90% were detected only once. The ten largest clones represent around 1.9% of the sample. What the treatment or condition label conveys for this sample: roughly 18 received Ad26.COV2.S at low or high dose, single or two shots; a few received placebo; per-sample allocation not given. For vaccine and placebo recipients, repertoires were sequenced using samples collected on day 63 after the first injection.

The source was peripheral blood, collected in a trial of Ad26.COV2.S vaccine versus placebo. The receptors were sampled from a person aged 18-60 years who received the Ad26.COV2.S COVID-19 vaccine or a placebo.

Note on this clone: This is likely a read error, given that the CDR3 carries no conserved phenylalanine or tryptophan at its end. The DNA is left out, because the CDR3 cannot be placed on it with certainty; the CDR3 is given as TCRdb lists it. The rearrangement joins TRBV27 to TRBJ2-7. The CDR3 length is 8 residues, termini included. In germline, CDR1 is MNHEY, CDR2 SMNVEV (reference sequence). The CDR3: CASRGQGL.

DNA for the CDR3: TGTGCCAGCAGCTTAGCGACAGAACCTTACGAGCAGTACTTC. Translation gives CASSLATEPYEQYF. The chain employs TRBV7-9 and TRBJ2-7; D is perhaps TRBD1 (5 bases). The germline gives CDR1 SEHNR, CDR2 FQNEAQ (reference sequence). The V gene lost 0 bases and the J gene lost 4 bases, with 10 bases spanning the gap. CDR3 length: 14 residues.

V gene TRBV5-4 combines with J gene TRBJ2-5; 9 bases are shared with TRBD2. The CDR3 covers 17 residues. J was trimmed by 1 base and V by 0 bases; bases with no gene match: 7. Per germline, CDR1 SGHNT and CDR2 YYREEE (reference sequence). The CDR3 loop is CASSLGGSGRSQETQYF. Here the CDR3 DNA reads TGTGCCAGCAGCTTGGGTGGGAGCGGGAGGAGCCAAGAGACCCAGTACTTC.

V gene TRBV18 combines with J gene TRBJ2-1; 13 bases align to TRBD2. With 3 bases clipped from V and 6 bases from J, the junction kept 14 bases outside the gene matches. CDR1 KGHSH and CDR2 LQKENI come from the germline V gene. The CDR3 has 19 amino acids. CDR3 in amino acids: CASSPLGLAGEGWFNEQFF. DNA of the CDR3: TGTGCCAGCTCACCTCTTGGACTAGCGGGAGAGGGGTGGTTCAATGAGCAGTTCTTC.

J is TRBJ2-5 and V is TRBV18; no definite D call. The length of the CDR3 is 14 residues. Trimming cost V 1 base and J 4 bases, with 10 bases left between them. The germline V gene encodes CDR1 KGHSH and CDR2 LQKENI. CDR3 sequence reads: CASSPQGFSETQYF. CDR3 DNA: TGTGCCAGCTCACCACAGGGCTTCTCAGAGACCCAGTACTTC.

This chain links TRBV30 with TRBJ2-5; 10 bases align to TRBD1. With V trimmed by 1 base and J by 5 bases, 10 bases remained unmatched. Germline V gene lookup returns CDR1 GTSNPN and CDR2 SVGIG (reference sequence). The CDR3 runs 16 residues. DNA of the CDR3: TGTGCCTGGAGTGGGCTTGGACAGGGGGGAATGGAGACCCAGTACTTC. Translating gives CAWSGLGQGGMETQYF. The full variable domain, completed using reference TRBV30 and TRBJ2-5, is SQTIHQWPATLVQPVGSPLSLECTVEGTSNPNLYWYRQAAGRGLQLLFYSVGIGQISSEVPQNLSASRPQDRQFILSSKKLLLSDSGFYLCAWSGLGQGGMETQYFGPGTRLLVL.

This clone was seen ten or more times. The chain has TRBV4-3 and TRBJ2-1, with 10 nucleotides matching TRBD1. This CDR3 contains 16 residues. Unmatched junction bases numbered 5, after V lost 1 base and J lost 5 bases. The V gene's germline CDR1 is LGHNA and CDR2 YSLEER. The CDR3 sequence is CASSQASGQGNNEQFF. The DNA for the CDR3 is TGCGCCAGCAGCCAAGCGTCGGGACAGGGGAACAATGAGCAGTTCTTC.

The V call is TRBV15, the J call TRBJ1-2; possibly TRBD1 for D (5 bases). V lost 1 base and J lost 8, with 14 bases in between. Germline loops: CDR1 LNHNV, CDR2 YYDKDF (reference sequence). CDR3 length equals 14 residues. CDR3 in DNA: TGTGCCACCAGCAGAGGAGGGGAGGTGGAAGGCTACACCTTC. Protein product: CATSRGGEVEGYTF.

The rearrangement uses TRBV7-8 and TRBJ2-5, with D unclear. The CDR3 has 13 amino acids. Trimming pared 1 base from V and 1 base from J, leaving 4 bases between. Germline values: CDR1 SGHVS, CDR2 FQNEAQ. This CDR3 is CASSLDSQETQYF. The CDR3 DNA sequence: TGTGCCAGCAGCTTAGATTCCCAAGAGACCCAGTACTTC. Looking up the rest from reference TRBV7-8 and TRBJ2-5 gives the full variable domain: GAGVSQSPRYKVAKRGQDVALRCDPISGHVSLFWYQQALGQGPEFLTYFQNEAQLDKSGLPSDRFFAERPEGSVSTLKIQRTQQEDSAVYLCASSLDSQETQYFGPGTRLLVL.